This T cell receptor (beta chain) came from a study of T cell responses to AZD1222 COVID-19 vaccine. Overall study findings and caveats: The donors showed a predominance of white British ancestry and of females, with possible underestimation of clonal diversity. Dominant at 160-218 and 743-854, vaccine-associated CD4 TCRs also spanned spike. Baseline antibody screening turned up just six or seven seropositive AZD1222 recipients.

Data came from immunoSEQ multiplex PCR; TCRdb stores just in-frame clones and leaves some out. The sample yields 86,000 or so clones, approximately 86% seen once. A word on this clone: Its antigen remains unknown.

Germline V lookup: CDR1 MDHEN, CDR2 SYDVKM. V gave up 3 bases and J gave up 3 bases, with 12 bases separating them. The CDR3 totals 14 residues. The clonotype was recovered from an adult who received the AZD1222 COVID-19 vaccine. Sequenced material: peripheral blood, taken 28 days after the second AZD1222 dose. The chain couples TRBV28 to TRBJ2-7; D is possibly TRBD1 (5 bases). CDR3 residues: CASSFGGHFYEQYF. CDR3 sequence (DNA): TGTGCCAGCAGTTTTGGCGGACACTTCTACGAGCAGTACTTC.